This T cell receptor beta chain emerged from a study of blood T cell repertoires in COVID-19. Across the study: Sample material is recorded as cDNA or gDNA derived from T cells, B-cell-depleted T cells, or PBMCs.

Authors' methods: Reference gene primers were amplified, and this amplification served to estimate nucleated cell counts. Sequencing used immunoSEQ multiplex PCR; TCRdb keeps in-frame clones, though not all of them. V, J and clone size reflect that table, while D and trimming were determined from the DNA. The table lists fewer than 350,000 clones, around 90% of them singletons. CDR1 SGHTS and CDR2 YDEGEE come from the germline V gene. Deletions cut 2 bases from V and 2 bases from J, with 14 bases between. The CDR3 loop spans 15 amino acids. The receptor was isolated from a man in his late teens or twenties with active or convalescent COVID-19. Material for sequencing was peripheral blood. This chain joins TRBV5-8 and TRBJ2-7, with a weak D call TRBD2 (6 bases). CDR3 in DNA: TGTGCCAGCAGCTTAGATGGGGGGATCGCCTACGAGCAGTACTTC. Its translation: CASSLDGGIAYEQYF.